The rows below give T cell receptor beta chains drawn from one sample of a study of early T cells in non-severe SARS-CoV-2 infection. TCRdb fed the 5' RACE reads into MiXCR, producing one record per CDR3 protein. The sample has about 110,000 distinct CDR3 sequences; over 8.5% are singletons. The sequenced sample was whole blood. The receptor source for this set is an adult who was a healthcare worker with PCR-confirmed SARS-CoV-2 infection or an uninfected control (not recorded which). Each CDR3 is given with its conserved first and last residue. The D gene is left open where the match is weak. Size is omitted from some rows. Given values are once, few, many or a class for expanded clones.

d_call,clone_size,v_call,j_call,cdr3_aa,cdr3_nt
NA,many,TRBV6-5,TRBJ1-3,CASSTTGNTIYF,TGTGCCAGCAGCACAACTGGAAACACCATATATTTT
TRBD1,NA,TRBV29-1,TRBJ2-7,CSVAPDREHEQYF,TGCAGCGTCGCACCTGACAGGGAACACGAGCAGTACTTC
NA,NA,TRBV24-1,TRBJ2-1,CATSDQGTFFGNEQFF,TGTGCCACCAGTGACCAGGGAACCTTCTTTGGAAATGAGCAGTTCTTC
TRBD1,many,TRBV5-5,TRBJ1-2,CASSLGKQGEGYTF,TGTGCCAGCAGCTTGGGTAAACAGGGGGAAGGCTACACCTTC
NA,NA,TRBV3-1,TRBJ1-6,CASSQDGIENSPLHF,TGTGCCAGCAGCCAAGACGGAATTGAGAATTCACCCCTCCACTTT
TRBD2,NA,TRBV7-6,TRBJ2-3,CASSLAGTSVSDTQYF,TGTGCCAGCAGCTTAGCAGGGACTAGCGTATCAGATACGCAGTATTTT
TRBD1,NA,TRBV2,TRBJ2-7,CASSVGDRGSYEQYF,TGTGCCAGCAGTGTTGGAGACAGGGGATCCTACGAGCAGTACTTC
TRBD1,many,TRBV5-4,TRBJ2-3,CASSSGTGRIGTDTQYF,TGTGCCAGCAGCTCCGGGACAGGGAGGATTGGCACAGATACGCAGTATTTT
NA,many,TRBV6-6,TRBJ1-1,CASSYGVMNTEAFF,TGTGCCAGCAGTTACGGGGTCATGAACACTGAAGCTTTCTTT
NA,NA,TRBV6-1,TRBJ2-7,CASLDPTYEQYF,TGTGCCAGCCTGGACCCCACCTACGAGCAGTACTTC
NA,NA,TRBV27,TRBJ2-7,CASSPRASGTYEQYF,TGTGCCAGCAGTCCCAGGGCTTCAGGGACCTACGAGCAGTACTTC
TRBD2,NA,TRBV4-3,TRBJ2-1,CASSQSPRTSGRGDEQFF,TGCGCCAGCAGCCAAAGCCCCAGGACTAGCGGGAGAGGGGATGAGCAGTTCTTC
NA,NA,TRBV2,TRBJ1-4,CASRQFNEKLFF,TGTGCCAGTAGACAGTTTAATGAAAAACTGTTTTTT
NA,many,TRBV18,TRBJ1-4,CASSPGSTNEKLFF,TGTGCCAGCTCACCCGGCTCAACTAATGAAAAACTGTTTTTT
TRBD1,few,TRBV7-8,TRBJ2-7,CASSSYRIARGLYEQYF,TGTGCCAGCAGCTCCTACCGGATTGCGAGGGGGCTCTACGAGCAGTACTTC
TRBD2,many,TRBV7-9,TRBJ2-1,CASSLDRLGGRSYNEQFF,TGTGCCAGCAGCTTAGATCGGCTGGGCGGGAGATCCTACAATGAGCAGTTCTTC
TRBD1,few,TRBV5-1,TRBJ2-3,CASSLTGGTNTQYF,TGCGCCAGCAGCTTGACAGGGGGCACGAATACGCAGTATTTT
NA,NA,TRBV29-1,TRBJ1-1,CSGARSTEAFF,TGCAGCGGTGCGCGGTCCACTGAAGCTTTCTTT